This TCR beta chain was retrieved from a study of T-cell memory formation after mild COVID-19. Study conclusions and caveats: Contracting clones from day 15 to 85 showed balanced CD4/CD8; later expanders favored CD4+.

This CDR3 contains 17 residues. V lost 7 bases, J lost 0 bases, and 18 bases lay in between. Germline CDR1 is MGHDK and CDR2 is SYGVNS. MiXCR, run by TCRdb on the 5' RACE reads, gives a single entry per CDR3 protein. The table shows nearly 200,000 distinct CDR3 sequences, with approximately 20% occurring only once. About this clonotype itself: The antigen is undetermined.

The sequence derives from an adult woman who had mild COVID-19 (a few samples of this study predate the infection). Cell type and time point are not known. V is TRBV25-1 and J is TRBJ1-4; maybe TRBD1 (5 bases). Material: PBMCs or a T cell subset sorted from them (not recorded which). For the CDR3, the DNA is TGTGCCAGCAAGGGGAGGAAATACGGTGCAACTAATGAAAAACTGTTTTTT. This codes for CASKGRKYGATNEKLFF.